The clone carrying this T cell receptor beta chain was found a few times. The data originate from a study of blood T cell repertoires in COVID-19. As for the study in general: Some COVID-19 samples were acute and others convalescent; all came from the United States, Italy and Spain. Sources were T cells, B-cell-depleted T cells, or PBMCs; the material itself was cDNA or gDNA.

Original processing notes: Reference gene primer amplification gave nucleated cell count estimates. Profiled with immunoSEQ multiplex PCR; TCRdb holds only in-frame clones, not every one. Clone size and V and J calls were adopted from that table, with D and trimming inferred from the DNA. The sample includes under 200,000 clones, roughly nine tenths of them seen just once. Germline values: CDR1 LGHDT, CDR2 YNNKEL (reference sequence). V lost 4 bases to trimming and J lost 4 bases; unmatched junction nucleotides: 6. The CDR3 extends over 14 amino acids. The material sequenced was peripheral blood. The chain links TRBV3-1 (or the pseudogene TRBV3-2) to TRBJ1-1, with 7 bases lining up with TRBD1. This receptor was taken from a young man with acute or convalescent COVID-19. Here the CDR3 reads CASSLGGWGTEAFF. CDR3 DNA sequence: TGTGCCAGCAGCCTAGGGGGCTGGGGCACTGAAGCTTTCTTT.